The clone carrying this T cell receptor beta chain has more than one count but fewer than ten. No antigen is known for it. TCRdb recomputed calls from the reads with MiXCR, one row per CDR3 protein. The sample holds roughly 700,000 distinct CDR3 sequences; roughly 36% are singletons and the top ten take about 20%. The CDR3 totals 15 residues. CDR1 is SGHNT and CDR2 is YYREEE in the germline V gene (reference sequence). V was cut by 0 bases and J by 0 bases, with 9 bases left in between. This record comes from a study of T cell repertoires in cytomegalovirus infection. As for the study in general: CMV epitopes in the study were HLA-C-restricted (recently identified) and HLA-B-restricted (well studied). It was the public TCR beta signatures that indicated both CMV infection and matching HLA type.

The genes are TRBV5-4 and TRBJ1-2; D call uncertain. The sequencing here drew on cultured PBMCs, taken from culture after CMV antigen stimulation. This receptor was taken from a human donor in good health (CMV status not recorded). Some clones in this sample may be carry-over from other donors' samples. The CDR3: CASSLERPSNYGYTF. As DNA, the CDR3 is TGTGCCAGCAGCTTGGAAAGGCCCTCTAACTATGGCTACACCTTC.